This T cell receptor (beta chain) was profiled in a study of blood T cells in healthy people across ages. Isolation of PBMCs gave at least 7 million cells per sample. Extraction yielded at least 6 micrograms of total RNA per sample. General study results and limits: Any changes in expanded clonotypes were possibly confounded, as donor CMV status remained unknown.

The second PCR ran about 6 to 12 cycles with a sample-barcoded 5' primer and J-beta primers. TCRdb reanalysed the 5' RACE reads using MiXCR and keeps one entry per CDR3 protein. The sample has 2 million or so distinct CDR3 sequences; around 48% are singletons. About this clonotype: The antigen remains unidentified.

V lost 2 bases to trimming and J lost 2 bases; unmatched junction nucleotides: 7. Germline lookup yields CDR1 KGHSH and CDR2 LQKENI. The CDR3 extends over 16 amino acids. V and J are TRBV18 and TRBJ2-5; 8 nucleotides align to TRBD2. Sequenced: blood. This receptor was obtained from a woman between 35 and 50 years old in good health. CDR3 in DNA: TGTGCCAGCTCACCAGTCGGGGGGGGAAAACAAGAGACCCAGTACTTC. Amino acids: CASSPVGGGKQETQYF.